One sample yielded the 12 T cell receptor beta chains listed below, sequenced in a study of blood T cells in healthy people across ages (dated by TCRdb to 2015 to 2017). Libraries were prepared through 5' RACE. The run used an Illumina HiSeq 2500. A second roughly 7 to 11 cycle PCR used a sample-barcoded 5' primer and a J-beta primer mix. TCRdb took the public reads, trimmed them with fastp at Q25, ran MiXCR for clone calling and kept in-frame beta chains. Here each entry gathers all rows of one CDR3 protein and keeps the most common genes and DNA. The sample table contains roughly 1.7 million distinct CDR3 sequences; only one count was recorded for 30% to 35% of them. The leading ten clones occupy 11% of the sample. The material sequenced was blood. The receptors come from a woman aged 25 to 39 in good health.

This clonotype was detected only a few times. As DNA, the CDR3 is TGCAGTGCTAGAGATTGGACAGGCTACAATGAGCAGTTCTTC. This codes for CSARDWTGYNEQFF. The genes are TRBV20-1 and TRBJ2-1; TRBD1 agrees at 7 bases. Germline V gene data show CDR1 as DFQATT and CDR2 as SNEGSKA (reference sequence). Trimming removed 0 bases from V and 3 bases from J; junction bases left unmatched: 2. The CDR3 loop spans 14 amino acids.

The chain recombines TRBV11-2 with TRBJ2-7; 9 nucleotides match TRBD2. Germline V lookup: CDR1 SGHAT, CDR2 FQNNGV. The CDR3 covers 15 residues. After removal of 5 bases from V and 3 bases from J, the junction contained 8 bases not matched to a gene. CDR3 sequence: CASSPLAGIFYEQYF. The CDR3 bases are TGTGCCAGCAGCCCTCTAGCGGGAATATTCTACGAGCAGTACTTC.

The V gene is TRBV6-1, the J gene TRBJ1-2; 7 bases fit TRBD1. CDR1 and CDR2 (germline): MNHNS, SASEGT. This CDR3 contains 14 residues. J was trimmed by 5 bases and V by 3 bases; bases with no gene match: 6. In DNA form, the CDR3 reads TGTGCCAGCAGTGACAGGGGGACCTTATATGGCTACACCTTC. Its protein product is CASSDRGTLYGYTF.

The V and J genes are TRBV7-3 and TRBJ2-7, with D tentatively TRBD1 (5 bases). Germline V gene lookup returns CDR1 SGHTA and CDR2 FQGTGA. V was clipped by 5 bases and J by 2 bases, with 16 bases between them. The CDR3 totals 15 residues. The CDR3 loop reads CASSPGAGTTYEQYF. The DNA for the CDR3 is TGTGCCAGCAGCCCTGGGGCAGGCACTACCTACGAGCAGTACTTC.

V and J are TRBV5-6 and TRBJ1-1; weak D call: TRBD1 (5 bases). Germline CDR1 reads SGHDT; CDR2 reads YYEEEE. The germline V and J ends were trimmed by 1 base and 3 bases, with 10 bases remaining between them. The CDR3 covers 14 residues. The CDR3 sequence is CASSLLGEHTEAFF. CDR3 bases: TGTGCCAGCAGCTTGTTGGGGGAACACACTGAAGCTTTCTTT. The whole variable domain, filled in from reference TRBV5-6 and TRBJ1-1, reads DAGVTQSPTHLIKTRGQQVTLRCSPKSGHDTVSWYQQALGQGPQFIFQYYEEEERQRGNFPDRFSGHQFPNYSSELNVNALLLGDSALYLCASSLLGEHTEAFFGQGTRLTVV.

Note on this clonotype: Germline and junction disagree at one end, which may indicate a read error. The chain is built from TRBV5-1 and TRBJ2-1; D might be TRBD2 (5 bases). The CDR3 sequence is 14 residues long. Germline CDR1 SGHRS, CDR2 YFSETQ. CDR3 coding DNA: TGCGCCGGCAGCGCGGTTCTCGGGGTAGATGAGCAGTTCTTC. It specifies CAGSAVLGVDEQFF.

In its sample, this clonotype was seen a few times. The J gene is TRBJ1-2, the V gene TRBV27, with D possibly TRBD1 on 5 matching bases. V lost 8 bases to trimming and J lost 8 bases, with 24 bases between them. The length of the CDR3 is 15 residues. Per the germline V gene, CDR1 is MNHEY and CDR2 is SMNVEV (reference sequence). Here the CDR3 DNA reads TGTGCCAGCGCCGAGCCAAGTCGCAATAAGGGGGGCTACACCTTC. Protein product: CASAEPSRNKGGYTF.

This clonotype was counted between two and nine times. The chain recombines TRBV5-5 with TRBJ2-1; D gene uncertain. This CDR3 spans 15 amino acids. Germline assignment: CDR1 SGHKS and CDR2 YYEKEE (reference sequence). V lost 0 bases and J lost 4, with 11 bases in between. The CDR3, as DNA: TGTGCCAGCAGCTTGGGGCCAGCATTATACAATGAGCAGTTCTTC. Translating gives CASSLGPALYNEQFF.

The gene calls are TRBV4-1 and TRBJ2-5; 7 bases align to TRBD2. The J call may be incorrect, as the DNA end agrees better with TRBJ2-7. There are 19 residues in the CDR3. Germline V lookup: CDR1 MGHRA, CDR2 YSYEKL. CDR3 region: CASSQAFGSGTPGLYEQYF. The CDR3 coding sequence is TGCGCCAGCAGCCAAGCTTTCGGCAGCGGGACCCCCGGCCTCTACGAGCAGTACTTC.

This chain links TRBV7-8 with TRBJ1-5; 10 bases align to TRBD1. Trimming took 3 bases from V and 6 from J; bases not matched to a gene: 8. This CDR3 is built from 16 residues. The germline V gene encodes CDR1 SGHVS and CDR2 FQNEAQ. CDR3 protein: CASSLEGQGIRQPQHF. As DNA, the CDR3 is TGTGCCAGCAGCTTGGAGGGACAGGGGATTCGTCAGCCCCAGCATTTT.

The rearrangement uses TRBV6-2 or TRBV6-3 and TRBJ2-1, with TRBD2 matching over 8 bases. This CDR3 contains 17 residues. The V segment lost 0 bases and the J segment 4 bases; nucleotides outside the gene matches: 8. Germline V lookup: CDR1 MNHEY, CDR2 SVGEGT. The CDR3 nucleotides read TGTGCCAGCAGTTACTCCCCACTAGCGGTTGGGTACAATGAGCAGTTCTTC. As protein: CASSYSPLAVGYNEQFF.

This clonotype was recorded a few times. This chain joins TRBV7-3 and TRBJ2-5, with 7 positions matching TRBD1. The CDR3 has 15 residues. V was clipped by 5 bases and J by 1 base; unmatched bases: 7. Per the germline V gene, CDR1 is SGHTA and CDR2 is FQGTGA. The CDR3 loop reads CASSPGGAPQETQYF. The CDR3 region has the DNA TGTGCCAGCAGCCCAGGGGGTGCCCCCCAAGAGACCCAGTACTTC. The full variable domain, its missing parts supplied by reference TRBV7-3 and TRBJ2-5, is GAGVSQTPSNKVTEKGKYVELRCDPISGHTALYWYRQSLGQGPEFLIYFQGTGAADDSGLPNDRFFAVRPEGSVSTLKIQRTERGDSAVYLCASSPGGAPQETQYFGPGTRLLVL.